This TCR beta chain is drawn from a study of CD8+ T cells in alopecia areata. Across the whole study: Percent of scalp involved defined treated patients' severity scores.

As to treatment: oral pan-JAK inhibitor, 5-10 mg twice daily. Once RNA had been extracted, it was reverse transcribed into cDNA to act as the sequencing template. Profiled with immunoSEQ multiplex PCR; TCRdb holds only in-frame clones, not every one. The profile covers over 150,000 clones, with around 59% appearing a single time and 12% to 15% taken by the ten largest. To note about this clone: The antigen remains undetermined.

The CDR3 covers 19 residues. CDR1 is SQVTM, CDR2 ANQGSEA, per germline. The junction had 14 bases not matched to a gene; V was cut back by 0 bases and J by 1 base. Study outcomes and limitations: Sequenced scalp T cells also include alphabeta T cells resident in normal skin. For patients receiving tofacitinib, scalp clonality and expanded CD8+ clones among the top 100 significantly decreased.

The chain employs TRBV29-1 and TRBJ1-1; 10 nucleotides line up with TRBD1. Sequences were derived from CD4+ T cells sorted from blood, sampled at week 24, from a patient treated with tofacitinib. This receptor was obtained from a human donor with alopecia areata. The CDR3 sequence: CSVEDGKTGGPIGNTEAFF. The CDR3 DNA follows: TGCAGCGTTGAAGATGGGAAGACAGGGGGCCCTATCGGGAACACTGAAGCTTTCTTT.